The TCR beta chain described here comes from a study of T cell responses to AZD1222 COVID-19 vaccine. Study details: Pooled samples include second doses given at about 4 or 12 weeks.

A word on this clone: Its antigen is unidentified.

Study-wide points: Repertoire sampling happened only post peak T cell response.

The table came from immunoSEQ multiplex PCR; TCRdb's copy has only in-frame clones and leaves some out. Seen here are approximately 73,000 clones, 84% observed once, and the top ten hold roughly 10%. CDR1 is SNHLY and CDR2 is FYNNEI in the germline V gene. The CDR3 has 14 amino acids. After removal of 2 bases from V and 7 bases from J, the junction contained 4 bases not matched to a gene. This sequence joins TRBV2 and TRBJ1-5; 8 nucleotides align to TRBD1. This TCR derives from an adult in good health. The source material was peripheral blood, sampled on day 0 of AZD1222 vaccination. The CDR3 region is CASSESGGWQPQHF. CDR3 nucleotide sequence: TGTGCCAGCAGTGAATCAGGGGGCTGGCAGCCCCAGCATTTT.